The 20 T cell receptor beta chains below all came from one sample that was sequenced in a study of response to subunit inactivated influenza vaccine. One entry per CDR3 protein, called by TCRdb with MiXCR from the RT-PCR reads. The sample carries almost 250,000 distinct CDR3 sequences, more than 9% recorded once. The sample in question was non-naive T cells sorted from PBMCs, obtained 14 to 15 days before vaccination. These receptor sequences come from a man between 45 and 60 years old who received an inactivated influenza vaccine.

This clonotype turned up a few times. V is TRBV6-2 or TRBV6-3 and J is TRBJ2-5; D is undetermined. Germline V gene sequence: CDR1 MNHEY, CDR2 SVGEGT. V was pared by 2 bases and J by 4 bases, with 8 bases between. The CDR3 consists of 13 residues. The CDR3 reads CASSYPYPETQYF. CDR3 nucleotide sequence: TGTGCCAGCAGTTACCCGTATCCAGAGACCCAGTACTTC.

This clonotype was picked up a small number of times. The V and J genes are TRBV7-2 and TRBJ2-7, with D maybe TRBD2 (6 bases). Germline V gene data show CDR1 as SGHTA and CDR2 as FQGNSA. The CDR3 has 15 amino acids. Deletions cut 5 bases from V and 6 bases from J, with 20 bases between. This chain's CDR3 is CASSPSPGGLGEQYF. The CDR3 DNA reads TGTGCCAGCAGCCCATCCCCCGGGGGTTTGGGCGAGCAGTACTTC.

This clonotype has a handful of counts. The gene calls are TRBV6-1 and TRBJ2-7; 7 bases align to TRBD1. V lost 5 bases, J lost 3 bases, and 10 bases stayed unmatched. The CDR3 length is 15 residues. Germline lookup yields CDR1 MNHNS and CDR2 SASEGT. CDR3 nucleotide sequence: TGTGCCAGCAGTCCCGAGACAGGGAAAGACTACGAGCAGTACTTC. This codes for CASSPETGKDYEQYF.

This clonotype has just a few counts. This sequence joins TRBV11-1 and TRBJ2-4; a possible D gene is TRBD2 (6 bases). Looked up from germline, CDR1 is SGHAT and CDR2 is FQDESV (reference sequence). CDR3 length: 12 amino acids. Trimming pared 3 bases from V and 16 bases from J, leaving 16 bases between. The CDR3 nucleotides read TGTGCCAGCAGCTTTCCCTCGGGACTTATATACTTC. Translation gives CASSFPSGLIYF. The whole variable domain, remainder taken from reference TRBV11-1 and TRBJ2-4, is EAEVAQSPRYKITEKSQAVAFWCDPISGHATLYWYRQILGQGPELLVQFQDESVVDDSQLPKDRFSAERLKGVDSTLKIQPAELGDSAMYLCASSFPSGLIYFGAGTRLSVL.

J is TRBJ2-3 and V is TRBV25-1, with 14 bases that match TRBD2. The germline V gene has CDR1 MGHDK and CDR2 SYGVNS. Losses at the gene ends were 3 bases for V and 3 bases for J; bases not matched to a gene: 5. The CDR3 totals 17 residues. CDR3 in amino acids: CASSEGLAGARTDTQYF. The CDR3 DNA reads as TGTGCCAGCAGTGAGGGACTAGCGGGAGCTAGGACAGATACGCAGTATTTT.

On this clonotype: One base away lies a much larger clone, so this may be a sequencing read error. The genes are TRBV20-1 and TRBJ2-7; D may be TRBD1 (5 bases). The CDR3 covers 11 residues. The germline CDR1 and CDR2 sequences are DFQATT and SNEGSKA (reference sequence). Trimming cost V 8 bases and J 9 bases, with 17 bases left between them. This CDR3 is CSTIDSRRQYF. CDR3 bases: TGCAGTACTATAGACAGCAGAAGGCAGTACTTC.

The chain is built from TRBV4-2 and TRBJ2-5; 9 bases are a match to TRBD2. The V gene end was trimmed by 1 base and the J gene end by 0 bases; junction bases not matched to a gene: 3. CDR1 and CDR2 (germline): LGHNA, YNFKEQ. The CDR3 is made up of 16 amino acids. CDR3 nucleotide sequence: TGTGCCAGCAGCCAAGGGAGCGGGAGGCACCAAGAGACCCAGTACTTC. Protein sequence: CASSQGSGRHQETQYF.

This clonotype was found a few times. This chain uses TRBV14 with TRBJ2-1; 10 bases align to TRBD2. The CDR3 is 16 residues long. V gave up 4 bases and J gave up 4 bases; unmatched junction bases: 7. Germline loops: CDR1 SGHDN, CDR2 FVKESK. The CDR3 DNA follows: TGTGCCAGCAGCCCTCATTGGACTAGCGGTTACAATGAGCAGTTCTTC. Translating it yields CASSPHWTSGYNEQFF.

This clonotype was observed a handful of times. CDR3 in DNA: TGTGCCAGCAGTTCCATACAGGGAGGGAATTCACCCCTCCACTTT. This sequence encodes CASSSIQGGNSPLHF. V and J are TRBV27 and TRBJ1-6, with D possibly matching TRBD1 (6 bases). Germline V CDR1 and CDR2: MNHEY, SMNVEV (reference sequence). V was pared by 4 bases and J by 7 bases, with 14 bases between. This CDR3 is built from 15 residues.

This clonotype was detected only a few times. The chain has TRBV2 and TRBJ2-1, with 10 positions matching TRBD2. Germline CDR1 SNHLY, CDR2 FYNNEI. This CDR3 region has 16 residues. V lost 2 bases to trimming and J lost 4 bases; unmatched junction nucleotides: 5. The CDR3 DNA is TGTGCCAGCAGTGAATCGGCTAGCGGGGGATACAATGAGCAGTTCTTC. Protein sequence: CASSESASGGYNEQFF.

The V gene is TRBV6-2 or TRBV6-3, the J gene TRBJ2-3; no definite D call. V dropped 7 bases and J dropped 1 base, with 12 bases sitting between them. CDR3 size: 14 residues. Germline lookup yields CDR1 MNHEY and CDR2 SVGEGT. The CDR3 DNA is TGTGCCAGCATGGAGACGTTGGGCACAGATACGCAGTATTTT. Translated: CASMETLGTDTQYF.

This clonotype was detected many times. The genes are TRBV9 and TRBJ2-6; TRBD1 agrees at 9 bases. With 0 bases clipped from V and 0 bases from J, the junction kept 16 bases outside the gene matches. Germline V gene data show CDR1 as SGDLS and CDR2 as YYNGEE. CDR3 length equals 22 residues. DNA of the CDR3: TGTGCCAGCAGCGTAGTGAGGACAGGGGTAGATTTTGGAGCCTCTGGGGCCAACGTCCTGACTTTC. Protein sequence: CASSVVRTGVDFGASGANVLTF.

This clonotype was detected only a few times. The chain carries TRBV30 and TRBJ2-3; unclear D gene. V shed 2 bases and J shed 0 bases, with 9 bases lying between them. Germline CDR1 reads GTSNPN; CDR2 reads SVGIG (reference sequence). This CDR3 is built from 14 residues. The CDR3 nucleotides read TGTGCCTGGAGTTTTACGGCTAGCACAGATACGCAGTATTTT. Translated, it gives CAWSFTASTDTQYF.

This clonotype was detected a few times. This rearrangement joins TRBV5-1 to TRBJ1-1; D remains ambiguous. Germline-derived CDR1 and CDR2 are SGHRS and YFSETQ. V lost 0 bases, J lost 0 bases, and 9 bases lay in between. The CDR3 is 15 residues long. CDR3 sequence (DNA): TGCGCCAGCAGCTTGGACAGCCAAATGAACACTGAAGCTTTCTTT. As protein: CASSLDSQMNTEAFF.

This clonotype has just a few counts. CDR3 nucleotide sequence: TGTGCCAGCTCACAAGGGAACGCCAGAGAGACCCAGTACTTC. It translates to CASSQGNARETQYF. The chain uses TRBV18 and TRBJ2-5, with unresolved D. Germline V gene sequence: CDR1 KGHSH, CDR2 LQKENI. The CDR3 runs 14 residues. Trimming took 4 bases from V and 4 from J, leaving 13 bases between them. Complete variable domain (other parts from reference TRBV18 and TRBJ2-5): NAGVMQNPRHLVRRRGQEARLRCSPMKGHSHVYWYRQLPEEGLKFMVYLQKENIIDESGMPKERFSAEFPKEGPSILRIQQVVRGDSAAYFCASSQGNARETQYFGPGTRLLVL.

A few counts support this clonotype. This chain joins TRBV7-2 and TRBJ1-2; 7 bases align to TRBD1. The V segment lost 5 bases and the J segment 9 bases; nucleotides outside the gene matches: 9. CDR3 size: 13 residues. The V gene's germline CDR1 is SGHTA and CDR2 FQGNSA. The CDR3 sequence is CASSQLLTGSYTF. The CDR3, as DNA: TGTGCCAGCAGCCAACTCTTGACAGGGAGCTACACCTTC.

At least ten counts were recorded for this clonotype. V is TRBV20-1 and J is TRBJ2-7; 7 bases agree with TRBD1. Trimming removed 4 bases from V and 6 bases from J; junction bases left unmatched: 12. Germline CDR1 and CDR2: DFQATT and SNEGSKA (reference sequence). This CDR3 has 14 amino acids. CDR3 sequence (DNA): TGCAGTGCTACGTACAGGGGATCGTCACGCGAGCAGTACTTC. This translates into CSATYRGSSREQYF.

This clonotype was recorded many times. V gene TRBV5-6 combines with J gene TRBJ2-1, with 14 bases fitting TRBD2. The trim removed 4 bases at V and 5 bases at J, leaving 5 bases unmatched. The CDR3 has 16 amino acids. The germline gives CDR1 SGHDT, CDR2 YYEEEE. CDR3 in DNA: TGTGCCAGCAGCACCGGACTAGCGGGAGGTCACAATGAGCAGTTCTTC. This translates into CASSTGLAGGHNEQFF.

This chain links TRBV4-2 with TRBJ2-5, with TRBD2 identical over 8 bases. Germline CDR1 and CDR2: LGHNA and YNFKEQ. J gave up 2 bases and V 5 bases, and 7 bases lay outside the gene matches. CDR3 length equals 15 residues. The CDR3 loop reads CASSVQTSGQETQYF. In nucleotides, the CDR3 is TGTGCCAGCAGCGTACAAACTAGCGGACAAGAGACCCAGTACTTC.

The chain couples TRBV20-1 to TRBJ2-1, with 12 nucleotides matching TRBD2. This CDR3 region has 16 residues. V lost 1 base and J lost 6; bases outside the gene matches: 7. Germline CDR1 and CDR2: DFQATT and SNEGSKA (reference sequence). The CDR3 DNA reads TGCAGTGCTAGAGGACCTAGCGGGAGGGCCTCCAATGAGCAGTTCTTC. Its translation: CSARGPSGRASNEQFF.